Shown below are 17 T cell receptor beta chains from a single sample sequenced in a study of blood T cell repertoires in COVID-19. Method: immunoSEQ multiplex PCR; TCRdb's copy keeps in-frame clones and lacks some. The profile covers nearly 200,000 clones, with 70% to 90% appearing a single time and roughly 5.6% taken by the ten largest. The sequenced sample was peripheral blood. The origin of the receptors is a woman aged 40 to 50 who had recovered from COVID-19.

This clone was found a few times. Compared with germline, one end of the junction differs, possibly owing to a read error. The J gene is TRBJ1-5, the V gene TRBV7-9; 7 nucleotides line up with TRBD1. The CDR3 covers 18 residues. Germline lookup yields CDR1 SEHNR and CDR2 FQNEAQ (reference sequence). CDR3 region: CAGRRGQGGQGVNQPQHF. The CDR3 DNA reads TGTGCCGGCAGGAGAGGGCAAGGAGGGCAGGGGGTCAATCAGCCCCAGCATTTT.

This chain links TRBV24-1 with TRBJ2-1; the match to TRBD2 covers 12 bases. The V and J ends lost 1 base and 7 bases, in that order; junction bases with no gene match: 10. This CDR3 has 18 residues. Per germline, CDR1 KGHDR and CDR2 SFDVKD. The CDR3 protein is CATSDLSTSGRTGNEQFF. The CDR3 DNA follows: TGTGCCACCAGTGATTTAAGTACTAGCGGGAGGACCGGGAATGAGCAGTTCTTC.

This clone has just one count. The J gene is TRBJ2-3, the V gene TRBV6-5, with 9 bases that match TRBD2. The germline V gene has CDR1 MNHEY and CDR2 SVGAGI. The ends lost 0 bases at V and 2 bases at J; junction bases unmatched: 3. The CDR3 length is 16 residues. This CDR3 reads CASSYSLAGYTDTQYF. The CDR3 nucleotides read TGTGCCAGCAGTTACTCACTAGCGGGCTACACAGATACGCAGTATTTT.

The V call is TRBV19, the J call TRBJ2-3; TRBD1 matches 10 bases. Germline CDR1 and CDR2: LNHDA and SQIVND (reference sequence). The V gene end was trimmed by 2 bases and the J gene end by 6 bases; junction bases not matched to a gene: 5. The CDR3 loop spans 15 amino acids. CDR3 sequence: CASSISTGGWDTQYF. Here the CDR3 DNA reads TGTGCCAGTAGTATATCGACAGGGGGCTGGGATACGCAGTATTTT.

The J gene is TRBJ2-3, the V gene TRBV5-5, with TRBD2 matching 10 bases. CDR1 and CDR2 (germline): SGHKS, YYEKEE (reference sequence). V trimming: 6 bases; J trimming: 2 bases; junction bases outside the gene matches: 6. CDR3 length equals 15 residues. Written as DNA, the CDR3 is TGTGCCAGCACCGGGACTAGCGCAACCACAGATACGCAGTATTTT. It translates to CASTGTSATTDTQYF.

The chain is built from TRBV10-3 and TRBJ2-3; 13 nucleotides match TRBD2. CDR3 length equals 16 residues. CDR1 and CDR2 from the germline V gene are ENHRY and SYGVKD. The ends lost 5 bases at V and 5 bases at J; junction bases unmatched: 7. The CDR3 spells CAISPGLAGDVDTQYF. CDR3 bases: TGTGCCATCAGTCCCGGACTAGCGGGAGATGTAGATACGCAGTATTTT.

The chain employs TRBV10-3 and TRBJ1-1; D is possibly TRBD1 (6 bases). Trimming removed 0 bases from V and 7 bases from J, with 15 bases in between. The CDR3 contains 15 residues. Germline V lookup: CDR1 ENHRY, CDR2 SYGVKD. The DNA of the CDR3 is TGTGCCATCAGTGAGTCGAGACAGGCCTCAGATGAAGCTTTCTTT. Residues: CAISESRQASDEAFF.

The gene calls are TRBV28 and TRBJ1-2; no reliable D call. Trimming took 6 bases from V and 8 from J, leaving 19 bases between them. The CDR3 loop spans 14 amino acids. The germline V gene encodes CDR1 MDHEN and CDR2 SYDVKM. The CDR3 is CASRLTRGFEGYTF. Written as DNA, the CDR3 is TGTGCCAGCAGGCTTACGCGCGGGTTTGAAGGCTACACCTTC.

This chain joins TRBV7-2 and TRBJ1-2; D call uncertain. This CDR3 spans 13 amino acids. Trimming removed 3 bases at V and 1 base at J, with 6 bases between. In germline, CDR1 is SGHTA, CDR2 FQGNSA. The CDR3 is CASSFGGNYGYTF. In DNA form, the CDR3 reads TGTGCCAGCAGCTTCGGTGGTAACTATGGCTACACCTTC.

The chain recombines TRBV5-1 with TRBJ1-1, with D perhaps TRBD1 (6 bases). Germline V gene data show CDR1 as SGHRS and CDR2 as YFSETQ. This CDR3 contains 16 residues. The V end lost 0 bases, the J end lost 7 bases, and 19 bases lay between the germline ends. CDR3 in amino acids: CASSLAGTKVEFEAFF. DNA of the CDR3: TGCGCCAGCAGCTTGGCGGGGACAAAGGTTGAATTTGAAGCTTTCTTT. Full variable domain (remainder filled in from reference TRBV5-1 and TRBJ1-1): KAGVTQTPRYLIKTRGQQVTLSCSPISGHRSVSWYQQTPGQGLQFLFEYFSETQRNKGNFPGRFSGRQFSNSRSEMNVSTLELGDSALYLCASSLAGTKVEFEAFFGQGTRLTVV.

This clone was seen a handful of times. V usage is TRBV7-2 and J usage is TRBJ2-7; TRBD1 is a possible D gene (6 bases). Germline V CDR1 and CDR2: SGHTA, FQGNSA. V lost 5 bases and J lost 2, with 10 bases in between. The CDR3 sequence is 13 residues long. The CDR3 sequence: CASSVRQAYEQYF. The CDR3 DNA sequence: TGTGCCAGCAGCGTACGACAGGCCTACGAGCAGTACTTC. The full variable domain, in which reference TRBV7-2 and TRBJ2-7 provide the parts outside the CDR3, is GAGVSQSPSNKVTEKGKDVELRCDPISGHTALYWYRQSLGQGLEFLIYFQGNSAPDKSGLPSDRFSAERTGGSVSTLTIQRTQQEDSAVYLCASSVRQAYEQYFGPGTRLTVT.

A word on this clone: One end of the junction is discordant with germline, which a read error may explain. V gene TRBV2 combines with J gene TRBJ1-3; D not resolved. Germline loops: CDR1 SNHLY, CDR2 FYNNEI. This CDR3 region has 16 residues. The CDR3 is CASREGLQSSGNTIYF. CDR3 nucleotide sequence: TGTGCCAGCAGAGAAGGATTACAGAGCTCTGGAAACACCATATATTTT.

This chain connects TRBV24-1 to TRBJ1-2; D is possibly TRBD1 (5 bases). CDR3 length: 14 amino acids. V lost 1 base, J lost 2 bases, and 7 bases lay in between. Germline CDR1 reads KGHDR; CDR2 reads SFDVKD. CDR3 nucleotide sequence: TGTGCCACCAGTGATTTTCGACAGAACTATGGCTACACCTTC. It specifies CATSDFRQNYGYTF.

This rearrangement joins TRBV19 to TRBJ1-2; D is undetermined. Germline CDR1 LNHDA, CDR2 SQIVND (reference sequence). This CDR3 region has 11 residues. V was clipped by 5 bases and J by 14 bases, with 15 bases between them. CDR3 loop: CASSWPGRATF. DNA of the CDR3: TGTGCCAGTAGTTGGCCAGGCCGCGCAACCTTC.

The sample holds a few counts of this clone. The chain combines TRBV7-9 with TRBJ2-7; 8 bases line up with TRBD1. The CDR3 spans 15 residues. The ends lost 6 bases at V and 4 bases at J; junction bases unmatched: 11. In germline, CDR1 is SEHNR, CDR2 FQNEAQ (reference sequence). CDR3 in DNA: TGTGCCAGCAGGCAGCCCGGGACAGGAACGTACGAGCAGTACTTC. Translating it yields CASRQPGTGTYEQYF.

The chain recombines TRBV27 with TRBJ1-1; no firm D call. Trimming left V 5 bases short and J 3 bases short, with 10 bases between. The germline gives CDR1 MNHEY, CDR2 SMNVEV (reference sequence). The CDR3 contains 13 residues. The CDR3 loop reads CASSLKPHTEAFF. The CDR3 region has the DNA TGTGCCAGCAGTCTAAAACCTCACACTGAAGCTTTCTTT.

The CDR3 spells CASLNSREKLFF. The CDR3 DNA reads as TGTGCCAGTCTGAACAGCCGAGAAAAACTGTTTTTT. The gene calls are TRBV19 and TRBJ1-4; D not certain. The V gene's germline CDR1 is LNHDA and CDR2 SQIVND (reference sequence). The CDR3 sequence is 12 residues long. Trimming left V 8 bases short and J 8 bases short, with 12 bases between. The full variable domain, completed using reference TRBV19 and TRBJ1-4, is DGGITQSPKYLFRKEGQNVTLSCEQNLNHDAMYWYRQDPGQGLRLIYYSQIVNDFQKGDIAEGYSVSREKKESFPLTVTSAQKNPTAFYLCASLNSREKLFFGSGTQLSVL.